This T cell receptor beta chain was found in a study of blood T cell repertoires in COVID-19. About the study: Material from acute and convalescent COVID-19 was sourced from the United States, Italy and Spain.

Recovered participants had two consecutive negative NP/OP PCR tests, healthcare professional clearance, or symptom resolution. Study processing details: By means of reference gene primer amplification, nucleated cell counts were estimated. The table came from immunoSEQ multiplex PCR; TCRdb's copy has only in-frame clones and leaves some out. Clone size and V and J calls were adopted from that table, with D and trimming inferred from the DNA. The sample has around 140,000 clones; nearly 80% are singletons. This CDR3 is 12 amino acids long. CDR1 is SGDLS, CDR2 YYNGEE, per germline. Deletions cut 7 bases from V and 3 bases from J, with 8 bases between.

Sample: PBMCs or T cells enriched from blood (not recorded which). The rearrangement links TRBV9 to TRBJ2-1; a possible D gene is TRBD2 (5 bases). The clonotype originates from a woman aged 50 to 60 who had recovered from COVID-19. CDR3 sequence: CASPEGYNEQFF. DNA of the CDR3: TGTGCCAGCCCCGAGGGCTACAATGAGCAGTTCTTC.